The 28 T cell receptor beta chains below come from one sample, sequenced in a study of shared clonotypes between healthy human individuals (dated by TCRdb to 2018 to 2021). Library preparation employed the immunoSEQ multiplex PCR assay. This is the immuneACCESS table as TCRdb keeps it, with only in-frame sequences that have V and J called. A part of the clones is gone; compared with another copy, unresolved V genes explain less than half, and the rest is unexplained. For this sample the table gives over a million clones, of which about 74% were detected only once. The top ten hold about 1.5% of the sample. The sample consisted of memory CD4+ T cells sorted from blood. The cell subset or site label, as the study defines it: CD45RA-negative fraction. The receptors come from a man between 18 and 35 years old in good health.

The chain joins TRBV2 to TRBJ1-5; D might be TRBD1 (5 bases). The CDR3 is 18 amino acids. The germline V and J ends were trimmed by 0 bases and 6 bases, with 21 bases remaining between them. Germline V gene data show CDR1 as SNHLY and CDR2 as FYNNEI. The CDR3, as DNA: TGTGCCAGCAGTGAAGCGGTTCGATTTTGGGGGAACAGTCAGCCCCAGCATTTT. This codes for CASSEAVRFWGNSQPQHF.

This CDR3 is CASSKTARLAANTGELFF. CDR3 coding DNA: TGTGCCAGCAGCAAAACAGCCCGACTAGCGGCAAACACCGGGGAGCTGTTTTTT. The chain employs TRBV21-1 and TRBJ2-2; the table's TRBD2 call for D was not verified on the DNA. TRBV21-1 is tagged as a pseudogene. The CDR3 spans 18 residues.

This clone has just a few counts. The V call is TRBV25-1, the J call TRBJ2-7, with D possibly matching TRBD2 (6 bases). The V gene's germline CDR1 is MGHDK and CDR2 SYGVNS. The V gene lost 7 bases and the J gene lost 0 bases, with 16 bases spanning the gap. The CDR3 spans 15 residues. The CDR3 DNA sequence: TGTGCCAGCACCCCGGGGGACTTGAGCTCCTACGAGCAGTACTTC. Its protein is CASTPGDLSSYEQYF.

The chain employs TRBV7-8 and TRBJ2-5; 7 bases agree with TRBD1. The germline V gene has CDR1 SGHVS and CDR2 FQNEAQ. This CDR3 comprises 17 residues. Trimming removed 2 bases from V and 4 bases from J; junction bases left unmatched: 13. CDR3 in amino acids: CASSLRQPDRFRETQYF. In DNA form, the CDR3 reads TGTGCCAGCAGCTTAAGACAACCGGACAGGTTTCGAGAGACCCAGTACTTC.

The chain is built from TRBV28 and TRBJ1-5; TRBD1 agrees at 9 bases. The CDR3 consists of 15 residues. J was trimmed by 5 bases and V by 3 bases; bases with no gene match: 5. Germline V gives CDR1 MDHEN, CDR2 SYDVKM. CDR3 sequence: CASSFPGQGYQPQHF. CDR3 nucleotides: TGTGCCAGCAGTTTCCCGGGACAGGGTTATCAGCCCCAGCATTTT.

V and J are TRBV4-3 and TRBJ1-1, with a tentative D call TRBD1 (5 bases). CDR3 length: 13 residues. CDR1 and CDR2 from the germline V gene are LGHNA and YSLEER. The V end was cut by 3 bases, the J end by 1 base, with 6 bases between. This CDR3 is CASSHRENTEAFF. In DNA, the CDR3 is TGCGCCAGCAGCCACAGGGAGAACACTGAAGCTTTCTTT.

V gene TRBV5-1 combines with J gene TRBJ2-7; 9 bases align to TRBD1. Germline CDR1 and CDR2: SGHRS and YFSETQ. This CDR3 region has 16 residues. The trim removed 4 bases at V and 4 bases at J, leaving 12 bases unmatched. As DNA, the CDR3 is TGCGCCAGCAGCGTAGATTCCGGGACAGGGTTTTACGAGCAGTACTTC. Amino acids: CASSVDSGTGFYEQYF.

V is TRBV6-1 and J is TRBJ1-6; no clear D gene. Between the trimmed V and J ends, which lost 6 bases and 6 bases, there was a span of 9 bases. Per the germline V gene, CDR1 is MNHNS and CDR2 is SASEGT. The CDR3 is made up of 13 amino acids. As DNA, the CDR3 is TGTGCCAGCAGCGGACGGCTTAATTCACCCCTCCACTTT. It is translated as CASSGRLNSPLHF.

The rearrangement uses TRBV28 and TRBJ2-2; 10 positions match TRBD1. CDR3 length: 16 amino acids. Germline V gene sequence: CDR1 MDHEN, CDR2 SYDVKM. Germline trimming cut 5 bases from V and 7 bases from J; bases unmatched to any gene: 10. The CDR3 loop reads CASSPRQGAVIGELFF. CDR3 DNA sequence: TGTGCCAGCAGTCCCCGACAGGGGGCGGTGATCGGGGAGCTGTTTTTT.

The chain has TRBV18 and TRBJ2-7; 8 bases fit TRBD2. Germline loops: CDR1 KGHSH, CDR2 LQKENI. The CDR3 contains 15 residues. The ends lost 3 bases at V and 2 bases at J; junction bases unmatched: 6. The CDR3 sequence: CASSPGLENTYEQYF. DNA of the CDR3: TGTGCCAGCTCACCGGGACTAGAAAATACCTACGAGCAGTACTTC. Drawing the rest from reference TRBV18 and TRBJ2-7, the complete variable domain is NAGVMQNPRHLVRRRGQEARLRCSPMKGHSHVYWYRQLPEEGLKFMVYLQKENIIDESGMPKERFSAEFPKEGPSILRIQQVVRGDSAAYFCASSPGLENTYEQYFGPGTRLTVT.

The gene calls are TRBV5-1 and TRBJ2-5; 11 nucleotides align to TRBD2. The CDR3 runs to 17 residues. Germline lookup yields CDR1 SGHRS and CDR2 YFSETQ. V trimming: 3 bases; J trimming: 1 base; junction bases outside the gene matches: 8. CDR3 amino acids: CASSSSSGGHFQETQYF. DNA of the CDR3: TGCGCCAGCAGCTCTTCTAGCGGGGGGCATTTCCAAGAGACCCAGTACTTC. The full variable domain, with the rest looked up from reference TRBV5-1 and TRBJ2-5, is KAGVTQTPRYLIKTRGQQVTLSCSPISGHRSVSWYQQTPGQGLQFLFEYFSETQRNKGNFPGRFSGRQFSNSRSEMNVSTLELGDSALYLCASSSSSGGHFQETQYFGPGTRLLVL.

The V call is TRBV13, the J call TRBJ1-6; TRBD1 aligns across 7 bases. Germline CDR1 reads PRHDT; CDR2 reads FYEKMQ (reference sequence). V dropped 4 bases and J dropped 5; count of bases not matched to a gene: 5. The CDR3 sequence is 15 residues long. The CDR3 protein is CASSSRDRDNSPLHF. As DNA, the CDR3 is TGTGCCAGCAGCTCCCGGGACAGAGATAATTCACCCCTCCACTTT. Variable domain in full (rest from reference TRBV13 and TRBJ1-6): AAGVIQSPRHLIKEKRETATLKCYPIPRHDTVYWYQQGPGQDPQFLISFYEKMQSDKGSIPDRFSAQQFSDYHSELNMSSLELGDSALYFCASSSRDRDNSPLHFGNGTRLTVT.

V and J are TRBV4-1 and TRBJ1-2, with D maybe TRBD1 (6 bases). The germline gives CDR1 MGHRA, CDR2 YSYEKL. V was clipped by 1 base and J by 3 bases, with 9 bases between them. This CDR3 spans 14 amino acids. The CDR3: CASSQAGAYYGYTF. The CDR3 DNA reads as TGCGCCAGCAGCCAAGCGGGGGCGTACTATGGCTACACCTTC.

V is TRBV18 and J is TRBJ2-3; tentatively, D is TRBD2 (6 bases). The CDR3 runs 14 residues. V gave up 3 bases and J gave up 0 bases, with 7 bases separating them. Germline loops: CDR1 KGHSH, CDR2 LQKENI. The CDR3 loop is CASSPGLSTDTQYF. The CDR3 coding sequence is TGTGCCAGCTCACCGGGACTCAGCACAGATACGCAGTATTTT.

The rearrangement uses TRBV19 and TRBJ1-5, with 8 bases matching TRBD1. Germline CDR1 and CDR2: LNHDA and SQIVND (reference sequence). This CDR3 contains 16 residues. The J segment lost 11 bases and the V segment lost 5 bases, leaving 17 bases of the junction unmatched. The CDR3 sequence is CASSPDLTGGRGSQHF. The CDR3 DNA sequence: TGTGCCAGTAGTCCCGATTTAACAGGGGGAAGGGGATCCCAGCATTTT.

This rearrangement joins TRBV18 to TRBJ2-7; D not certain. This CDR3 comprises 13 residues. Germline CDR1 reads KGHSH; CDR2 reads LQKENI. V was pared by 0 bases and J by 5 bases, with 8 bases between. This chain's CDR3 is CASSPPGFNEQYF. The CDR3 DNA reads TGTGCCAGCTCACCACCAGGGTTCAACGAGCAGTACTTC.

The V call is TRBV5-6, the J call TRBJ2-7; TRBD1 matches 9 bases. V shed 4 bases, J shed 2 bases, and the junction held 4 bases outside the gene matches. Germline V gene lookup returns CDR1 SGHDT and CDR2 YYEEEE. The CDR3 sequence is 14 residues long. Here the CDR3 DNA reads TGTGCCAGCAGCGGGACAGGGTTTCCCTACGAGCAGTACTTC. This translates into CASSGTGFPYEQYF. Combining the CDR3 with reference TRBV5-6 and TRBJ2-7 gives the whole variable domain DAGVTQSPTHLIKTRGQQVTLRCSPKSGHDTVSWYQQALGQGPQFIFQYYEEEERQRGNFPDRFSGHQFPNYSSELNVNALLLGDSALYLCASSGTGFPYEQYFGPGTRLTVT.

This chain joins TRBV7-2 and TRBJ2-2; the D gene could be TRBD1 or TRBD2 (6 bases each). Deletions cut 3 bases from V and 7 bases from J, with 18 bases between. Germline CDR1 is SGHTA and CDR2 is FQGNSA. The CDR3 is 16 amino acids. The CDR3 nucleotides are TGTGCCAGCAGCTTTTCCCGAGGGGGGAGCCGCGGGGAGCTGTTTTTT. This translates into CASSFSRGGSRGELFF.

V and J are TRBV11-2 and TRBJ1-1, with D possibly TRBD1 on 6 matching bases. The germline V gene has CDR1 SGHAT and CDR2 FQNNGV. The CDR3 loop spans 15 amino acids. Between the trimmed V and J ends, which lost 5 bases and 7 bases, there was a span of 20 bases. The CDR3 DNA is TGTGCCAGCAGCCGTGGTTCGACAGGTGGGAATGAAGCTTTCTTT. As protein: CASSRGSTGGNEAFF.

The rearrangement joins TRBV28 to TRBJ2-3; a weak D match, TRBD2 (7 bases). The germline CDR1 and CDR2 sequences are MDHEN and SYDVKM. The CDR3 runs 14 residues. Trimming cost V 5 bases and J 5 bases, with 14 bases left between them. The CDR3 nucleotides are TGTGCCAGCAGTGATCGGGGGGCCGGAGATACGCAGTATTTT. Translation gives CASSDRGAGDTQYF.

The chain carries TRBV7-9 and TRBJ1-1, with no clear D. Germline CDR1 and CDR2: SEHNR and FQNEAQ (reference sequence). CDR3 length equals 13 residues. V was shortened by 1 base and J by 2 bases, with 5 bases between the two germline ends. In DNA, the CDR3 is TGTGCCAGCAGCTTAGAAACAAACACTGAAGCTTTCTTT. This gives the protein CASSLETNTEAFF.

V is TRBV5-1 and J is TRBJ1-1, with D possibly being TRBD1 (6 bases). The germline V and J ends were trimmed by 0 bases and 4 bases, with 13 bases remaining between them. The CDR3 sequence is 15 residues long. CDR1 and CDR2 from the germline V gene are SGHRS and YFSETQ. For the CDR3, the DNA is TGCGCCAGCAGCTTGGTGGCAGGGGCGACCACTGAAGCTTTCTTT. Its translation is CASSLVAGATTEAFF.

The CDR3 loop is CASSLRQGSYEQYF. In DNA, the CDR3 is TGTGCCAGCAGCTTAAGACAGGGCTCCTACGAGCAGTACTTC. The V and J genes are TRBV7-2 and TRBJ2-7, with 7 bases fitting TRBD1. V lost 2 bases, J lost 0 bases, and 1 base stayed unmatched. The CDR3 covers 14 residues. CDR1 and CDR2 from the germline V gene are SGHTA and FQGNSA.

The gene calls are TRBV6-5 and TRBJ2-7; weak D call: TRBD1 (5 bases). The germline CDR1 and CDR2 sequences are MNHEY and SVGAGI. The length of the CDR3 is 12 residues. Deletions cut 6 bases from V and 2 bases from J, with 8 bases between. CDR3 sequence: CASRDTAYEQYF. CDR3 bases: TGTGCCAGCAGGGACACCGCCTACGAGCAGTACTTC.

V and J are TRBV19 and TRBJ2-3, with 11 bases matching TRBD2. Trimming at V came to 9 bases and at J to 7 bases, leaving 12 bases not matched to a gene. Germline CDR1 reads LNHDA; CDR2 reads SQIVND (reference sequence). This CDR3 has 15 amino acids. CDR3 sequence (DNA): TGTGCCAGCTCCTCACTAGCGGGAGATCGGAATACGCAGTATTTT. The encoded protein is CASSSLAGDRNTQYF.

In DNA, the CDR3 is TGTGCCAGCAGCTTATTCTGGGGGAGAAACACCGGGGAGCTGTTTTTT. Residues: CASSLFWGRNTGELFF. V is TRBV5-6 and J is TRBJ2-2; the D call may be TRBD1 or TRBD2 (5 bases each). Germline V gives CDR1 SGHDT, CDR2 YYEEEE. CDR3 length: 16 residues. Trimming left V 2 bases short and J 2 bases short, with 13 bases between.

This rearrangement joins TRBV5-6 to TRBJ2-7; possibly TRBD2 for D (6 bases). The germline V gene encodes CDR1 SGHDT and CDR2 YYEEEE. This CDR3 spans 17 amino acids. The ends were cut back, 4 bases at V and 2 bases at J, with 22 bases in the middle. CDR3 region: CASSPTGLLKTTYEQYF. CDR3 DNA: TGTGCCAGCAGCCCCACGGGACTGCTGAAAACGACCTACGAGCAGTACTTC.

There are a few counts of this clone. The chain uses TRBV5-8 and TRBJ1-6; 8 bases align to TRBD1. The CDR3 is made up of 15 amino acids. V was pared by 0 bases and J by 9 bases, with 5 bases of the junction left unmatched. Germline loops: CDR1 SGHTS, CDR2 YDEGEE. CDR3 loop: CASSLVRTGSSPLHF. The CDR3 nucleotides are TGTGCCAGCAGCTTGGTGAGGACAGGGAGTTCACCCCTCCACTTT. Using reference TRBV5-8 and TRBJ1-6 for the parts outside the CDR3, the full variable domain is EAGVTQSPTHLIKTRGQQATLRCSPISGHTSVYWYQQALGLGLQFLLWYDEGEERNRGNFPPRFSGRQFPNYSSELNVNALELEDSALYLCASSLVRTGSSPLHFGNGTRLTVT.